The clone carrying this T cell receptor (beta chain) has more than one count but fewer than ten. Its antigen is still unknown. One end of the junction is discordant with germline, which a read error may explain. These data belong to a study of Graves' ophthalmopathy and Graves' hyperthyroidism. Aged 18 to 65, the patients with hyperthyroidism had under 2 months' duration and were newly diagnosed. The TCR beta CDR3 regions underwent amplification from RNA transcripts. Second-round multiplex PCR came after a first-round RT-PCR that employed HTBI primers. Via MiXCR, TCRdb re-called the multiplex PCR reads, giving one row per CDR3 protein. The repertoire includes over a million distinct CDR3 sequences, about 35% of them detected once, and 11% sits in the top ten. This CDR3 region has 12 residues. In germline, CDR1 is MNHNY, CDR2 SVGAGI (reference sequence). Study-wide findings and caveats: With about 71% sensitivity and about 78% specificity, the model predicted ophthalmopathy progression.

This clonotype was obtained from an adult man with Graves' hyperthyroidism. This chain uses TRBV6-6 with TRBJ2-7; no firm D call. The material sequenced was peripheral blood or thyroid tissue (not recorded which). CDR3 sequence reads: CANSSGRHEQYF. The CDR3 nucleotides read TGTGCCAACAGTAGTGGCCGACACGAGCAGTACTTC.